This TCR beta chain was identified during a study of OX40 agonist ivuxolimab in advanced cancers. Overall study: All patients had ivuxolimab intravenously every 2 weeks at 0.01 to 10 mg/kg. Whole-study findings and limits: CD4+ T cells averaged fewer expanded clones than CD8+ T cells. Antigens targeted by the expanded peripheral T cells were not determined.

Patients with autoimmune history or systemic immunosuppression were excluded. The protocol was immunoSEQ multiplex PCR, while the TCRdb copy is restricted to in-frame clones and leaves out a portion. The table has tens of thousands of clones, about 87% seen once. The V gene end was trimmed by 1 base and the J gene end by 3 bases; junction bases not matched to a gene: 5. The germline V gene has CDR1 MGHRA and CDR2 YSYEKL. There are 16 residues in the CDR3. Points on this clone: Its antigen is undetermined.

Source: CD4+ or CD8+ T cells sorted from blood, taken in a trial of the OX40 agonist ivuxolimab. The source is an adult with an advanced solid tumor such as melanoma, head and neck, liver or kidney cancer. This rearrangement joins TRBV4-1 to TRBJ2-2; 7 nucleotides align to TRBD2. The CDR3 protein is CASSQGSGTYTGELFF. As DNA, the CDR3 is TGCGCCAGCAGCCAAGGAAGCGGGACTTACACCGGGGAGCTGTTTTTT.